These T cell receptor beta chains were read from a single sample in a study of blood T cell repertoires in COVID-19. The assay was immunoSEQ multiplex PCR, and TCRdb's table has in-frame clones only and misses some. The top ten hold around 9% of the sample, which has a few hundred thousand clones, about 87% seen once. The material sequenced was PBMCs or T cells enriched from blood (not recorded which). These TCRs come from a woman aged 18-29 years who had recovered from COVID-19. Both conserved end residues are part of each CDR3. A D gene is named only where the DNA matches it firmly. Not all rows give a size; the values are once, few, many and, for expanded clones, a class.

NA	TRBV19	TRBJ1-5	NA	TGTGCCAGTAGTCTGGACTTGGATCAGCCCCAGCATTTT	CASSLDLDQPQHF
TRBD1	TRBV11-2	TRBJ2-3	NA	TGTGCCAGCAGCTCGGGACGGGACAGGATAGATACGCAGTATTTT	CASSSGRDRIDTQYF
TRBD1	TRBV28	TRBJ1-5	once	TGTGCCAGCAGCACAGGGGGTGATTACAATCAGCCCCAGCATTTT	CASSTGGDYNQPQHF
TRBD1	TRBV29-1	TRBJ1-1	NA	TGCAGCGGAATTCAGGGGGAGAACACTGAAGCTTTCTTT	CSGIQGENTEAFF
NA	TRBV27	TRBJ1-5	once	TGTGCCAGCAGTTTACTCGGGGACAATCAGCCCCAGCATTTT	CASSLLGDNQPQHF
NA	TRBV20-1	TRBJ2-2	NA	TGCAGTGCTAGTCGTGTCGGCAGGGGTCTGGGACGAACCGGGGAGCTGTTTTTT	CSASRVGRGLGRTGELFF
TRBD1	TRBV7-9	TRBJ2-5	NA	TGTGCCAGCAGCCCCGGGACAGGCACGCGAGAGACCCAGTACTTC	CASSPGTGTRETQYF
TRBD2	TRBV10-3	TRBJ2-1	NA	TGTGCCATCAGGACCGGGACTAGCGGGGATGAGCAGTTCTTC	CAIRTGTSGDEQFF
NA	TRBV3-1/TRBV3-2	TRBJ1-2	NA	TGTGCCAGCAGCCAAGTTTCGGGGACATATGGCTACACCTTC	CASSQVSGTYGYTF
NA	TRBV29-1	TRBJ2-3	NA	TGCAGCGTGGAGAGATGGGATACGCAGTATTTT	CSVERWDTQYF
NA	TRBV6-6	TRBJ1-2	few	TGTGCCAGCAGCCGAACTCTGGCAGGCCCTCCGCTTTATGGCTACACCTTC	CASSRTLAGPPLYGYTF
TRBD2	TRBV30	TRBJ2-4	NA	TGTGCCTGGAACCGACTAGCGGGGAGGGAAAACATTCAGTACTTC	CAWNRLAGRENIQYF
TRBD2	TRBV7-3	TRBJ2-5	NA	TGTGCCAGCAGCCCAACCGGGACTAGCGGGGGGCAAGAGACCCAGTACTTC	CASSPTGTSGGQETQYF